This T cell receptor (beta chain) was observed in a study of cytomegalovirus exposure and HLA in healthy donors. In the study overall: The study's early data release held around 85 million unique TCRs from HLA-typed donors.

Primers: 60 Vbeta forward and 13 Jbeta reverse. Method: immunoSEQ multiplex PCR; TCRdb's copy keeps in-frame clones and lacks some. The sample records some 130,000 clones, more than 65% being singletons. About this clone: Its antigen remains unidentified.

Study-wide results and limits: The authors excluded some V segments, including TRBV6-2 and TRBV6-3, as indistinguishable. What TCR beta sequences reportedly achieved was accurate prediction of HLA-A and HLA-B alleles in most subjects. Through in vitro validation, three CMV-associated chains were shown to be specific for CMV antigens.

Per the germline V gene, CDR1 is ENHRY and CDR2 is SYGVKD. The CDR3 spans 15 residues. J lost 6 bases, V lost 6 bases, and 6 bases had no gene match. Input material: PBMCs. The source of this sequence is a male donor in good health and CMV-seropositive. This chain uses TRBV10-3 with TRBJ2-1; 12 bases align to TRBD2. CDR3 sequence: CAIRNTSGRSNEQFF. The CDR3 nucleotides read TGTGCCATCAGGAATACTAGCGGGAGGTCCAATGAGCAGTTCTTC.